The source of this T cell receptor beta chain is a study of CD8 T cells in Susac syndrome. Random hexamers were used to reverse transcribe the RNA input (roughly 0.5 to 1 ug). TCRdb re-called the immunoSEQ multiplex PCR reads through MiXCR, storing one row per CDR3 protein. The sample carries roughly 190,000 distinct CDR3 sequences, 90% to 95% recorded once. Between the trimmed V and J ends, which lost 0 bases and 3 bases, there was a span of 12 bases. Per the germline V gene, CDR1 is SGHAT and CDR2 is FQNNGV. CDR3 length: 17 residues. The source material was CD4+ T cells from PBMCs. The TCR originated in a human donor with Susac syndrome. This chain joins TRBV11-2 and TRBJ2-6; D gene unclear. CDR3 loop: CASSLDSLTGGANVLTF. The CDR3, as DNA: TGTGCCAGCAGCTTAGATTCTCTAACGGGTGGGGCCAACGTCCTGACTTTC.